The 10 T cell receptor beta chains below all came from one sample that was sequenced in a study of blood T cell repertoires in COVID-19. Profiled with immunoSEQ multiplex PCR; TCRdb holds only in-frame clones, not every one. In the table there are about 240,000 clones, approximately 80% of which are singletons. Material for sequencing was peripheral blood. These receptors were obtained from a woman over 75 with COVID-19, enrolled during active disease.

V is TRBV5-1 and J is TRBJ2-3, with D perhaps matching TRBD2 (6 bases). CDR1 and CDR2 (germline): SGHRS, YFSETQ. The V and J ends lost 0 bases and 0 bases respectively, with 14 bases between them. CDR3 length: 17 residues. In DNA form, the CDR3 reads TGCGCCAGCAGCTTGGCCTCCGGGAGCTTAAGCACAGATACGCAGTATTTT. Protein: CASSLASGSLSTDTQYF.

The chain has TRBV10-3 and TRBJ2-1; 11 bases fit TRBD2. V lost 4 bases to trimming and J lost 5 bases; unmatched junction nucleotides: 4. This CDR3 region has 15 residues. Germline values: CDR1 ENHRY, CDR2 SYGVKD. The CDR3 loop reads CAISVVLAGDNEQFF. Written as DNA, the CDR3 is TGTGCCATCAGTGTGGTACTAGCGGGAGACAATGAGCAGTTCTTC.

This clone was detected once. The rearrangement uses TRBV30 and TRBJ2-7; 10 bases match TRBD2. The germline gives CDR1 GTSNPN, CDR2 SVGIG (reference sequence). This CDR3 contains 14 residues. J lost 2 bases, V lost 0 bases, and 1 base had no gene match. The CDR3 nucleotides read TGTGCCTGGAGTGTAACTAGCGGGGCCTACGAGCAGTACTTC. The encoded protein is CAWSVTSGAYEQYF.

This rearrangement joins TRBV27 to TRBJ2-1; D remains ambiguous. This CDR3 comprises 15 residues. V was shortened by 5 bases and J by 2 bases, with 13 bases between the two germline ends. Germline CDR1 is MNHEY and CDR2 is SMNVEV (reference sequence). Written as DNA, the CDR3 is TGTGCCAGCAGTCTCACGACTCTCCCCTACAATGAGCAGTTCTTC. The encoded protein is CASSLTTLPYNEQFF.

The chain recombines TRBV2 with TRBJ2-5, with 7 positions matching TRBD1. V lost 6 bases to trimming and J lost 5 bases; unmatched junction nucleotides: 9. Germline CDR1 is SNHLY and CDR2 is FYNNEI. CDR3 length: 14 amino acids. The CDR3 DNA follows: TGTGCCAGCAGCTATAGGGGCAGGGGGGAGACCCAGTACTTC. As protein: CASSYRGRGETQYF.

The CDR3 region has the DNA TGTGCCAGCAGTCTAGAAACCGGGGAGCTGTTTTTT. The encoded protein is CASSLETGELFF. J is TRBJ2-2 and V is TRBV28; D is uncertain. Trimming took 5 bases from V and 5 from J, leaving 6 bases between them. CDR1 MDHEN and CDR2 SYDVKM come from the germline V gene. The CDR3 extends over 12 amino acids. The full variable domain, its missing parts supplied by reference TRBV28 and TRBJ2-2, is DVKVTQSSRYLVKRTGEKVFLECVQDMDHENMFWYRQDPGLGLRLIYFSYDVKMKEKGDIPEGYSVSREKKERFSLILESASTNQTSMYLCASSLETGELFFGEGSRLTVL.

The V and J genes are TRBV19 and TRBJ2-2, with D unclear. CDR1 and CDR2 from the germline V gene are LNHDA and SQIVND (reference sequence). Trimming took off 1 base at V and 2 bases at J, with 8 bases between the two ends. The CDR3 length is 15 residues. For the CDR3, the DNA is TGTGCCAGTAGTATAGCTGCGCTTAACACCGGGGAGCTGTTTTTT. Translation gives CASSIAALNTGELFF. Filled out from reference TRBV19 and TRBJ2-2, the complete variable domain reads DGGITQSPKYLFRKEGQNVTLSCEQNLNHDAMYWYRQDPGQGLRLIYYSQIVNDFQKGDIAEGYSVSREKKESFPLTVTSAQKNPTAFYLCASSIAALNTGELFFGEGSRLTVL.

This clone was counted a few times. The gene calls are TRBV5-1 and TRBJ2-6, with 10 bases fitting TRBD1. In germline, CDR1 is SGHRS, CDR2 YFSETQ. The CDR3 is 19 residues long. V lost 2 bases, J lost 1 base, and 9 bases stayed unmatched. In nucleotides, the CDR3 is TGCGCCAGCAGCTTATTGGGACAGGGGTATGAATCTGGGGCCAACGTCCTGACTTTC. Its protein is CASSLLGQGYESGANVLTF.

This clone has only a few counts. The V call is TRBV4-1, the J call TRBJ2-5; the D gene is possibly TRBD1 (5 bases). CDR3 length: 15 residues. Germline V gives CDR1 MGHRA, CDR2 YSYEKL. Trimming took 0 bases from V and 7 from J, leaving 15 bases between them. This chain's CDR3 is CASSQDEAREGTQYF. The DNA for the CDR3 is TGCGCCAGCAGCCAAGATGAGGCCAGGGAAGGGACCCAGTACTTC.

V gene TRBV20-1 combines with J gene TRBJ1-1, with TRBD1 identical over 7 bases. V shed 7 bases and J 11 bases; nucleotides not matched to a gene: 10. Per germline, CDR1 DFQATT and CDR2 SNEGSKA (reference sequence). The length of the CDR3 is 11 residues. In nucleotides, the CDR3 is TGCAGTGTCCCAGGGGGAAGGGAGGCTTTCTTT. Protein: CSVPGGREAFF.